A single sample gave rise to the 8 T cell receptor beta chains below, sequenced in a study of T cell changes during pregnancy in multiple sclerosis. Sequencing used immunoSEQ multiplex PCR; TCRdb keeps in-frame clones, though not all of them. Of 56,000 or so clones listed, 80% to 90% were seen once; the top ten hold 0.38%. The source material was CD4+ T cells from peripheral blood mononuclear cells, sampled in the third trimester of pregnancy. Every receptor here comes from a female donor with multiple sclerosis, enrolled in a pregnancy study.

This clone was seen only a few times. CDR3 region: CAWSREGDTEAFF. In nucleotides, the CDR3 is TGTGCCTGGAGCCGCGAGGGGGACACTGAAGCTTTCTTT. The rearrangement uses TRBV30 and TRBJ1-1; tentative D call: TRBD1 (6 bases). Germline V CDR1 and CDR2: GTSNPN, SVGIG (reference sequence). Trimming took off 3 bases at V and 3 bases at J, with 11 bases between the two ends. The CDR3 is 13 residues long. The full variable domain, completed using reference TRBV30 and TRBJ1-1, is SQTIHQWPATLVQPVGSPLSLECTVEGTSNPNLYWYRQAAGRGLQLLFYSVGIGQISSEVPQNLSASRPQDRQFILSSKKLLLSDSGFYLCAWSREGDTEAFFGQGTRLTVV.

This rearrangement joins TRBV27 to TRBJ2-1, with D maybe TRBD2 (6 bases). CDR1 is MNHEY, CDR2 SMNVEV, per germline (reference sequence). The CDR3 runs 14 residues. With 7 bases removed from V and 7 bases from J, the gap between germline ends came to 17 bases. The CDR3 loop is CASMRWGVGNEQFF. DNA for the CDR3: TGTGCCAGCATGAGGTGGGGGGTAGGGAATGAGCAGTTCTTC.

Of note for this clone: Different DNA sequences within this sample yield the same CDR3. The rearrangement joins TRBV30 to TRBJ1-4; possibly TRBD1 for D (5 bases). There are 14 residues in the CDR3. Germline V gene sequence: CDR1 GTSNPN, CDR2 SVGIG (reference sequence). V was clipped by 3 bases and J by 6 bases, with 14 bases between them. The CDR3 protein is CAWRLTGGHEKLFF. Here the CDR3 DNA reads TGTGCCTGGAGGTTGACGGGGGGACATGAAAAACTGTTTTTT.

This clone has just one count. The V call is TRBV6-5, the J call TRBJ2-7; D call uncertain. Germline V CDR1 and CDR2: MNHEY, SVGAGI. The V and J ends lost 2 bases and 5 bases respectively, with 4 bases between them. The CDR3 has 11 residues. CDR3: CASSYTHEQYF. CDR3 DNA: TGTGCCAGCAGTTACACTCACGAGCAGTACTTC.

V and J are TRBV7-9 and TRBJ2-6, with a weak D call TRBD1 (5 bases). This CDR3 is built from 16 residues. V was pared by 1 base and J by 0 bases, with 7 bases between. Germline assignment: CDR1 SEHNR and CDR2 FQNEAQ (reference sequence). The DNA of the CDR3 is TGTGCCAGCAGCTTAGTGGACAACTCTGGGGCCAACGTCCTGACTTTC. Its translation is CASSLVDNSGANVLTF.

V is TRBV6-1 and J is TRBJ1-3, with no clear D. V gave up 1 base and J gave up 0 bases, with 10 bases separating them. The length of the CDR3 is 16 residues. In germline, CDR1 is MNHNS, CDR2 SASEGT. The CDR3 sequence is CASSEVWASSGNTIYF. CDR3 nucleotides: TGTGCCAGCAGTGAAGTTTGGGCATCCTCTGGAAACACCATATATTTT.

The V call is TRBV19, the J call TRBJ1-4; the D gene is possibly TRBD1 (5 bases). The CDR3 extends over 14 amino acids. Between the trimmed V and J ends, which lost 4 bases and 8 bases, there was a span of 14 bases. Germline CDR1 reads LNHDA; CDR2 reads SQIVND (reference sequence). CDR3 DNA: TGTGCCAGTAGTACGCCAGGGCTTCTGGAAAAACTGTTTTTT. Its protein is CASSTPGLLEKLFF.

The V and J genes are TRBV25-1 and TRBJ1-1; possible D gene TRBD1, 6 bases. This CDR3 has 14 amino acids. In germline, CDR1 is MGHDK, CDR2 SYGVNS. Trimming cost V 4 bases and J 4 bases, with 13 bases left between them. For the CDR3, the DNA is TGTGCCAGCAGTGGAACAGGGTCGATCACTGAAGCTTTCTTT. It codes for CASSGTGSITEAFF. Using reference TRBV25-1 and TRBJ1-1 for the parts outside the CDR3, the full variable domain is EADIYQTPRYLVIGTGKKITLECSQTMGHDKMYWYQQDPGMELHLIHYSYGVNSTEKGDLSSESTVSRIRTEHFPLTLESARPSHTSQYLCASSGTGSITEAFFGQGTRLTVV.